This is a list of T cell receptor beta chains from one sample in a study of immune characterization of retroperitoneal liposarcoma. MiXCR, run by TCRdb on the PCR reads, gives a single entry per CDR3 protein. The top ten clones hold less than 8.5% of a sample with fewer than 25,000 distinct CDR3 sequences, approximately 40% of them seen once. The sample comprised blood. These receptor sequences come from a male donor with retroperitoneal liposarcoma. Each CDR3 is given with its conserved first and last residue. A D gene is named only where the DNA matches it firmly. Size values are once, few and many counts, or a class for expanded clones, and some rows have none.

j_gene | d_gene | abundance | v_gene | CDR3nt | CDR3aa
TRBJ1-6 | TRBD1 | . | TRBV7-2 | TGTGCCAGCAGCTTAACGGGGACAGGGGATTCACCCCTCCACTTT | CASSLTGTGDSPLHF
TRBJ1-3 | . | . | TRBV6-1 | TGTGCCATCCGGCGGGGCTCTGGTGGAAACACCATATATTTT | CAIRRGSGGNTIYF
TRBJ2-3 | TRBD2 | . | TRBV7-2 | TGTGCCAGCAGCGTAAGGCTAGCGGGCACAGATACGCAGTATTTT | CASSVRLAGTDTQYF
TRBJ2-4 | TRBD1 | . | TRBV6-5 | TGTGCCAGCAGGCCCGACAGGGCCGGGAAAAACATTCAGTACTTC | CASRPDRAGKNIQYF
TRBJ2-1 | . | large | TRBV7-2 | TGTGCCAGCAGCTCGACAGGGTGGGAGCGGGCCGAGCAGTTCTTC | CASSSTGWERAEQFF
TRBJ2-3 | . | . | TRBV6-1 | TGTGCCAGCAGACCTGTCCGGGTGGGTACAGATACGCAGTATTTT | CASRPVRVGTDTQYF
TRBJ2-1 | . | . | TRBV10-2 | TGCGCCAGCAGGGACACACCTCCCCCCCAGCAGTTCTTC | CASRDTPPPQQFF
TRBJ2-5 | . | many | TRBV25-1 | TGTGCCAGCAGTGAAGGGGGATGGGGTGGGGGGTCCAAAGAGACCCAGTACTTC | CASSEGGWGGGSKETQYF
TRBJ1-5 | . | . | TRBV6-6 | TGTGCCAGCAGTTACTCGGTCCATCAGAATCAGCCCCAGCATTTT | CASSYSVHQNQPQHF
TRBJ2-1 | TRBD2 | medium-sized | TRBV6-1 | TGTGCCAGCAAGGTGGGAGGGCCGGGGGATGAGCAGTTCTTC | CASKVGGPGDEQFF
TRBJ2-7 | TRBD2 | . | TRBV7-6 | TGTGCCAGCAGCACGACGCGCGGGGGGTCCGTGGCCTACGAGCAGTACTTC | CASSTTRGGSVAYEQYF
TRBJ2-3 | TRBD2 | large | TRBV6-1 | TGTGCCAGCGGGGGTCGGGGGGTCACAGATACGCAGTATTTT | CASGGRGVTDTQYF
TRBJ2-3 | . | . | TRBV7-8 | TGTGCCAGCCGCCGGGGGAGTTTAACAGATACGCAGTATTTT | CASRRGSLTDTQYF
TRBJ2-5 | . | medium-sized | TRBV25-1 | TGTGCCAGCAGTAAATCGACCGGACCCGAGACCCAGTACTTC | CASSKSTGPETQYF
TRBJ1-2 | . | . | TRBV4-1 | TGCGCCAGCAGCCAAGAAATGGCCTATGGCTACACCTTC | CASSQEMAYGYTF
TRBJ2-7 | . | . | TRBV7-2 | TGTGCCAGCACCGAGGACGGGGGAGAGCCCCAGTACTTC | CASTEDGGEPQYF